This entry lists 32 T cell receptor beta chains sequenced from one sample in a study of T and B cells in COVID-19 patients (dated by TCRdb to the early 2020s). Genomic DNA extracted from blood was used in amounts of roughly 240-500 ng for amplification of TRB repertoires. The run used an Illumina MiSeq. TRB rearrangements were amplified by multiplex PCR with BIOMED2 TRB-A/B primer pools. TCRdb applied fastp at Q25 and MiXCR to the public reads, then kept only in-frame beta chains. Rows with one shared CDR3 protein collapse into an entry with the most common genes and DNA. This sample comprises around 20,000 distinct CDR3 sequences, 25% to 30% of them detected only once. The ten largest clones capture around 2.8% of the sample. The sequencing sample was made of blood. These receptors were taken from a human donor who had recovered from COVID-19.

About this clonotype: A much larger clone lies one base from this, so it may be a read error. The rearrangement links TRBV27 to TRBJ2-3, with 7 positions matching TRBD2. The germline CDR1 and CDR2 sequences are MNHEY and SMNVEV (reference sequence). The J segment lost 4 bases and the V segment lost 6 bases, leaving 10 bases of the junction unmatched. CDR3 length: 15 amino acids. CDR3 sequence: CASRRIEGGPDTQYF. DNA of the CDR3: TGTGCCAGCAGAAGGATAGAGGGAGGGCCAGATACGCAGTATTTT.

The chain joins TRBV6-1 to TRBJ2-2; the D is unclear. Trimming removed 6 bases from V and 4 bases from J, with 9 bases in between. Germline loops: CDR1 MNHNS, CDR2 SASEGT. The CDR3 loop spans 13 amino acids. The chain's CDR3 is CASSLVVTGELFF. CDR3 DNA: TGTGCCAGCAGCCTCGTCGTCACCGGGGAGCTGTTTTTT.

The chain carries TRBV5-1 and TRBJ2-1; 14 nucleotides match TRBD2. Germline V CDR1 and CDR2: SGHRS, YFSETQ. V lost 4 bases, J lost 6 bases, and 6 bases stayed unmatched. The CDR3 has 16 residues. For the CDR3, the DNA is TGCGCCAGCAGCCTCATCGGGACTAGCGGGGGCAATGAGCAGTTCTTC. Translated: CASSLIGTSGGNEQFF. The entire variable domain, with the rest obtained from reference TRBV5-1 and TRBJ2-1, is as follows: KAGVTQTPRYLIKTRGQQVTLSCSPISGHRSVSWYQQTPGQGLQFLFEYFSETQRNKGNFPGRFSGRQFSNSRSEMNVSTLELGDSALYLCASSLIGTSGGNEQFFGPGTRLTVL.

The J gene is TRBJ2-3, the V gene TRBV11-1, with D uncertain. Germline V gene data show CDR1 as SGHAT and CDR2 as FQDESV (reference sequence). The CDR3 has 14 amino acids. Trimming pared 3 bases from V and 2 bases from J, leaving 9 bases between. CDR3 amino acids: CASSFSIATDTQYF. CDR3 nucleotides: TGTGCCAGCAGCTTTTCTATAGCCACAGATACGCAGTATTTT.

The CDR3 DNA follows: TGTGCCAGCAGCTTAGCAGGGGCGCTTGGCGAAAAACTGTTTTTT. Amino acids: CASSLAGALGEKLFF. The chain recombines TRBV7-2 with TRBJ1-4; a weak D match, TRBD1 (5 bases). The length of the CDR3 is 15 residues. CDR1 is SGHTA, CDR2 FQGNSA, per germline. V was clipped by 0 bases and J by 8 bases, with 13 bases between them.

The chain carries TRBV7-3 and TRBJ2-1; TRBD2 agrees at 11 bases. Trimming cost V 3 bases and J 3 bases; bases outside gene matches: 1. The germline V gene has CDR1 SGHTA and CDR2 FQGTGA. CDR3 size: 15 residues. The CDR3 sequence is CASSLLAGGYNEQFF. In DNA, the CDR3 is TGTGCCAGCAGCTTGCTAGCGGGGGGCTACAATGAGCAGTTCTTC.

The J gene is TRBJ1-5, the V gene TRBV5-6; D not certain. With 2 bases removed from V and 5 bases from J, the gap between germline ends came to 5 bases. Germline V gene data show CDR1 as SGHDT and CDR2 as YYEEEE. This CDR3 comprises 12 residues. In DNA form, the CDR3 reads TGTGCCAGCAGCTTTCTACATCAGCCCCAGCATTTT. It encodes CASSFLHQPQHF.

A few counts support this clonotype. The J gene is TRBJ1-6, the V gene TRBV6-5; TRBD1 matches 7 bases. Germline CDR1 reads MNHEY; CDR2 reads SVGAGI. This CDR3 has 15 amino acids. V trimming: 5 bases; J trimming: 9 bases; junction bases outside the gene matches: 10. CDR3 DNA: TGTGCCAGCAGTCCAGGGACAGCCCTAGGTTCACCCCTCCACTTT. This translates into CASSPGTALGSPLHF.

A few counts support this clonotype. The chain recombines TRBV19 with TRBJ1-1, with D hard to call. From germline, CDR1 is LNHDA and CDR2 SQIVND (reference sequence). CDR3 length equals 14 residues. The germline V and J ends were trimmed by 1 base and 0 bases, with 6 bases remaining between them. DNA of the CDR3: TGTGCCAGTAGTATAGTCAGTCTGAACACTGAAGCTTTCTTT. It is translated as CASSIVSLNTEAFF.

The J gene is TRBJ2-2, the V gene TRBV5-6; D may correspond to TRBD1 or TRBD2 (5 bases each). Per the germline V gene, CDR1 is SGHDT and CDR2 is YYEEEE. Deletions cut 5 bases from V and 4 bases from J, with 12 bases between. The CDR3 is made up of 14 amino acids. CDR3 DNA: TGTGCCAGCAGTCTACTGAGGGGCACCGGGGAGCTGTTTTTT. Translated, it gives CASSLLRGTGELFF.

Only a few counts were recorded for this clonotype. This chain links TRBV6-5 with TRBJ2-7; D is unclear. CDR1 and CDR2 from the germline V gene are MNHEY and SVGAGI. The CDR3 totals 12 residues. Between the trimmed V and J ends, which lost 5 bases and 2 bases, there was a span of 7 bases. CDR3 residues: CASSKQTYEQYF. Written as DNA, the CDR3 is TGTGCCAGCAGTAAACAGACCTACGAGCAGTACTTC.

This clonotype was recorded at least ten times. V usage is TRBV29-1 and J usage is TRBJ1-2; D remains ambiguous. The CDR3 totals 11 residues. In germline, CDR1 is SQVTM, CDR2 ANQGSEA. V lost 7 bases to trimming and J lost 2 bases, with 8 bases between them. The CDR3 sequence: CSAQENYGYTF. CDR3 sequence (DNA): TGCAGCGCTCAGGAAAACTATGGCTACACCTTC.

The sample holds a few counts of this clonotype. The chain joins TRBV7-9 to TRBJ2-1; the match to TRBD2 covers 11 bases. The CDR3 loop spans 15 amino acids. Trimming removed 6 bases from V and 1 base from J; junction bases left unmatched: 2. Germline assignment: CDR1 SEHNR and CDR2 FQNEAQ (reference sequence). The CDR3 reads CASSSSGRSYNEQFF. CDR3 nucleotide sequence: TGTGCCAGCAGTTCTAGCGGGAGGTCCTACAATGAGCAGTTCTTC.

As to this clonotype: A junction boundary mismatches the germline segment, possibly from a read error. The gene calls are TRBV11-1 and TRBJ2-5; D call uncertain. This CDR3 spans 12 amino acids. CDR1 and CDR2 (germline): SGHAT, FQDESV (reference sequence). The CDR3 spells CASSSDQETQYF. DNA of the CDR3: TGCGCCAGCAGCTCGGACCAAGAGACCCAGTACTTC.

This clonotype was seen more than once but under ten times. The V call is TRBV15, the J call TRBJ1-5; the D is unclear. With 0 bases removed from V and 2 bases from J, the gap between germline ends came to 11 bases. The CDR3 spans 16 residues. CDR1 is LNHNV and CDR2 is YYDKDF in the germline V gene (reference sequence). The CDR3 bases are TGTGCCACCAGCAGAGAGGGTCGGGTGGGCAATCAGCCCCAGCATTTT. This gives the protein CATSREGRVGNQPQHF.

This clonotype was seen more than once but under ten times. The V gene is TRBV5-6, the J gene TRBJ2-1, with TRBD2 matching 15 bases. This CDR3 contains 15 residues. V gave up 4 bases and J gave up 10 bases; unmatched junction bases: 6. Germline V CDR1 and CDR2: SGHDT, YYEEEE. CDR3 protein: CASSGGLAGGGEQFF. In DNA, the CDR3 is TGTGCCAGCAGCGGGGGACTAGCGGGAGGCGGCGAGCAGTTCTTC. The whole variable domain, remainder taken from reference TRBV5-6 and TRBJ2-1, is DAGVTQSPTHLIKTRGQQVTLRCSPKSGHDTVSWYQQALGQGPQFIFQYYEEEERQRGNFPDRFSGHQFPNYSSELNVNALLLGDSALYLCASSGGLAGGGEQFFGPGTRLTVL.

The chain links TRBV5-1 to TRBJ2-7, with D possibly being TRBD2 (6 bases). The CDR3 runs to 14 residues. The germline V and J ends were trimmed by 4 bases and 0 bases, with 11 bases remaining between them. Per the germline V gene, CDR1 is SGHRS and CDR2 is YFSETQ. The CDR3 DNA reads as TGCGCCAGCAGCGGAGGGACTGGCTCCTACGAGCAGTACTTC. Protein product: CASSGGTGSYEQYF.

This chain connects TRBV6-5 to TRBJ2-7, with D possibly matching TRBD2 (6 bases). V lost 5 bases to trimming and J lost 2 bases, with 13 bases between them. The germline V gene encodes CDR1 MNHEY and CDR2 SVGAGI. The CDR3 spans 14 residues. The CDR3 region has the DNA TGTGCCAGCAGTGAAAGAGGACTAACCTACGAGCAGTACTTC. This codes for CASSERGLTYEQYF.

This clonotype rates as medium-sized. The chain couples TRBV19 to TRBJ2-7, with TRBD2 matching over 8 bases. J was trimmed by 3 bases and V by 5 bases; bases with no gene match: 12. Germline lookup yields CDR1 LNHDA and CDR2 SQIVND (reference sequence). This CDR3 comprises 16 residues. Here the CDR3 DNA reads TGTGCCAGTAGTTTGGGGAAGACTAGCGCCATCTACGAGCAGTACTTC. Residues: CASSLGKTSAIYEQYF. Based on the CDR3 plus reference TRBV19 and TRBJ2-7, the full variable domain is DGGITQSPKYLFRKEGQNVTLSCEQNLNHDAMYWYRQDPGQGLRLIYYSQIVNDFQKGDIAEGYSVSREKKESFPLTVTSAQKNPTAFYLCASSLGKTSAIYEQYFGPGTRLTVT.

V usage is TRBV19 and J usage is TRBJ2-2, with 10 bases identical to TRBD1. Germline CDR1 reads LNHDA; CDR2 reads SQIVND (reference sequence). The CDR3 totals 16 residues. V was pared by 5 bases and J by 3 bases, with 6 bases of the junction left unmatched. For the CDR3, the DNA is TGTGCCAGTAGTTCATGGGACAGGGGATACACCGGGGAGCTGTTTTTT. Its translation is CASSSWDRGYTGELFF.

Of note for this clonotype: This may be a read error, as it is one base from a much larger clone. Without the conserved terminal phenylalanine or tryptophan, this CDR3 likely stems from a read error. The J gene is TRBJ2-5, the V gene TRBV6-5; D could derive from TRBD1 or TRBD2 (5 bases each). CDR1 and CDR2 from the germline V gene are MNHEY and SVGAGI. This CDR3 contains 14 residues. V lost 5 bases to trimming and J lost 0 bases, with 10 bases between them. The CDR3 region is CASSGGSYQETQYL. The DNA of the CDR3 is TGTGCCAGCAGTGGGGGATCGTACCAAGAGACCCAGTACTTA.

This clonotype was seen only a few times. The chain is built from TRBV5-1 and TRBJ2-1; 7 bases agree with TRBD2. CDR1 and CDR2 from the germline V gene are SGHRS and YFSETQ. This CDR3 comprises 15 residues. Trimming at V came to 0 bases and at J to 5 bases, leaving 5 bases not matched to a gene. The CDR3 reads CASSLEPSGNNEQFF. CDR3 in DNA: TGCGCCAGCAGCTTGGAACCTAGCGGAAACAATGAGCAGTTCTTC.

This clonotype was observed a few times. The V gene is TRBV19, the J gene TRBJ1-5, with a tentative D call TRBD1 (5 bases). Deletions cut 5 bases from V and 2 bases from J, with 10 bases between. In germline, CDR1 is LNHDA, CDR2 SQIVND (reference sequence). The CDR3 sequence is 14 residues long. The chain's CDR3 is CASSVTQGNQPQHF. In nucleotides, the CDR3 is TGTGCCAGTAGTGTGACACAGGGCAATCAGCCCCAGCATTTT. The full variable domain, rest sourced from reference TRBV19 and TRBJ1-5, is DGGITQSPKYLFRKEGQNVTLSCEQNLNHDAMYWYRQDPGQGLRLIYYSQIVNDFQKGDIAEGYSVSREKKESFPLTVTSAQKNPTAFYLCASSVTQGNQPQHFGDGTRLSIL.

The table lists this clonotype with a few counts. This rearrangement joins TRBV5-5 to TRBJ2-2; D might be TRBD1 or TRBD2, each matching 7 bases. Trimming took off 0 bases at V and 7 bases at J, with 16 bases between the two ends. CDR3 size: 16 residues. Per the germline V gene, CDR1 is SGHKS and CDR2 is YYEKEE (reference sequence). The CDR3 nucleotides read TGTGCCAGCAGCTTGGTGCAGGGGGGGTTCGGCGGGGAGCTGTTTTTT. Protein product: CASSLVQGGFGGELFF.

CDR3 sequence reads: CASSSGTANSPLHF. The CDR3, as DNA: TGTGCCAGCAGTTCAGGGACAGCTAATTCACCCCTCCACTTT. V is TRBV12-3 or TRBV12-4 and J is TRBJ1-6; 7 bases match TRBD1. The CDR3 is 14 amino acids. V trimming: 4 bases; J trimming: 6 bases; junction bases outside the gene matches: 3.

This clonotype was counted many times. The chain joins TRBV29-1 to TRBJ1-1; weak D call: TRBD1 (6 bases). The CDR3 is 13 residues long. Germline CDR1 and CDR2: SQVTM and ANQGSEA. Trimming pared 4 bases from V and 1 base from J, leaving 10 bases between. The CDR3, as DNA: TGCAGCGTTGGAGGCAGGGGGAACACTGAAGCTTTCTTT. Its translation: CSVGGRGNTEAFF.

The chain links TRBV6-5 to TRBJ2-1, with a possible D match to TRBD1 (5 bases). The CDR3 has 16 residues. Deletions cut 2 bases from V and 4 bases from J, with 15 bases between. Germline V gene lookup returns CDR1 MNHEY and CDR2 SVGAGI. CDR3 protein: CASSYPMLGPYNEQFF. Here the CDR3 DNA reads TGTGCCAGCAGTTACCCCATGTTGGGGCCGTACAATGAGCAGTTCTTC.

This clonotype was counted a few times. J is TRBJ1-3 and V is TRBV19; D is unresolved. Germline V lookup: CDR1 LNHDA, CDR2 SQIVND (reference sequence). Trimming took off 8 bases at V and 0 bases at J, with 5 bases between the two ends. CDR3 length equals 12 residues. As DNA, the CDR3 is TGTGCCAGTGAGAGCTCTGGAAACACCATATATTTT. Protein product: CASESSGNTIYF.

The rearrangement links TRBV5-1 to TRBJ2-3; 10 bases are a match to TRBD2. The germline V gene encodes CDR1 SGHRS and CDR2 YFSETQ. The CDR3 contains 15 residues. V dropped 5 bases and J dropped 0; count of bases not matched to a gene: 3. The CDR3 here is CASRAGGQSTDTQYF. CDR3 nucleotides: TGCGCCAGCAGAGCGGGGGGGCAAAGCACAGATACGCAGTATTTT.

The chain carries TRBV5-6 and TRBJ2-1; 12 positions agree with TRBD2. TRBJ2-7 explains the end of the DNA better; the J call may be wrong. The CDR3 sequence is 17 residues long. The germline gives CDR1 SGHDT, CDR2 YYEEEE. CDR3 in amino acids: CASSLYRLAGVGNEQYF. CDR3 DNA sequence: TGTGCCAGCAGCTTGTACCGACTAGCGGGAGTAGGAAATGAGCAGTACTTC.

V and J are TRBV6-2 or TRBV6-3 and TRBJ2-5; the D gene is possibly TRBD1 (6 bases). The CDR3 is 14 amino acids. The ends were cut back, 4 bases at V and 1 base at J, with 10 bases in the middle. The germline V gene has CDR1 MNHEY and CDR2 SVGEGT. The CDR3 region is CASSWGQIQETQYF. DNA for the CDR3: TGTGCCAGCAGTTGGGGACAAATCCAAGAGACCCAGTACTTC.

The chain links TRBV6-5 to TRBJ2-7, with TRBD2 identical over 10 bases. V shed 7 bases and J 3 bases; nucleotides not matched to a gene: 6. This CDR3 spans 14 amino acids. Per germline, CDR1 MNHEY and CDR2 SVGAGI. The CDR3 reads CASTWTSGLYEQYF. CDR3 nucleotide sequence: TGTGCCAGCACCTGGACTAGCGGCCTCTACGAGCAGTACTTC.